The entry below describes one TCR beta chain. Its antigen is unidentified. These data belong to a study of CD8+ T cells in alopecia areata. Overall study results and limits: Especially in alopecia totalis/universalis, lesional scalp showed greater clonality than normal scalp did.

Germline loops: CDR1 GTSNPN, CDR2 SVGIG (reference sequence). CDR3 length: 16 amino acids. V lost 2 bases and J lost 6; bases outside the gene matches: 10. The sequencing template was cDNA reverse transcribed from extracted RNA. Method: immunoSEQ multiplex PCR; TCRdb's copy keeps in-frame clones and lacks some. The data contain fewer than 200,000 clones, 59% of them singletons. The chain recombines TRBV30 with TRBJ1-6; the match to TRBD1 covers 7 bases. The material was CD4+ T cells sorted from blood, obtained at week 0. This TCR came from a human donor with alopecia areata. This CDR3 is CAWSRDRPTGNSPLHF. CDR3 DNA: TGTGCCTGGAGTAGGGACAGACCAACCGGTAATTCACCCCTCCACTTT.